This T cell receptor (beta chain) was documented in a study of PD-1 blockade in classical Hodgkin lymphoma. TCRdb's copy holds only in-frame clones and misses some; the assay was immunoSEQ multiplex PCR. The table records about 100,000 clones, 75% to 90% of them present only once. Germline loops: CDR1 SGHRS, CDR2 YFSETQ. CDR3 size: 13 residues. The J segment lost 7 bases and the V segment lost 1 base, leaving 1 base of the junction unmatched. Each of the patients experienced relapse following autologous stem cell transplantation, and their brentuximab vedotin exposure differed. The sample here was peripheral blood mononuclear cells (PBMCs), taken before the second cycle of nivolumab. This rearrangement joins TRBV5-1 to TRBJ1-3; 8 nucleotides match TRBD1. The TCR originated in a human donor with classical Hodgkin lymphoma. CDR3 sequence (DNA): TGCGCCAGCAGCTTGACAGGGGGGAACACCATATATTTT. Encoded protein: CASSLTGGNTIYF.